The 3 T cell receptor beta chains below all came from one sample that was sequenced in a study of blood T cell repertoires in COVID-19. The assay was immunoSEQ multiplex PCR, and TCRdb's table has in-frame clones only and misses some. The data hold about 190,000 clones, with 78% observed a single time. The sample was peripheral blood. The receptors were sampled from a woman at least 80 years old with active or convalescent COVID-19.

CDR3 sequence (DNA): TGTGCCAGCACCTTAGGGGTCTCTGGGACAGGGGGAAACACTGAAGCTTTCTTT. Translating gives CASTLGVSGTGGNTEAFF. The chain employs TRBV21-1 and TRBJ1-1; the table's D gene call, TRBD1, was not cross checked with the DNA. TRBV21-1 is an annotated pseudogene. This CDR3 is built from 18 residues.

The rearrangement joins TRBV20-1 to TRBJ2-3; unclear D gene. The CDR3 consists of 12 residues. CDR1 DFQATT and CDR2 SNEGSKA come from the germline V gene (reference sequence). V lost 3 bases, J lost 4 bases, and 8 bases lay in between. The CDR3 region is CSASRGPDTQYF. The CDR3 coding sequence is TGCAGTGCTAGTCGAGGCCCAGATACGCAGTATTTT.

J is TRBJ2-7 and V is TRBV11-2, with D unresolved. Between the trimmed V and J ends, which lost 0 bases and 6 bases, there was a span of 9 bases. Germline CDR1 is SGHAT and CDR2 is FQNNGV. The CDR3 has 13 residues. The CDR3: CASSLEHSGEQYF. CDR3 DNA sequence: TGTGCCAGCAGCTTAGAACATTCAGGCGAGCAGTACTTC.